The following is a T cell receptor (beta chain) sequence with its context. Its matching antigen is unknown. One base away lies a much larger clone, so this may be a sequencing read error. Described time point: newly diagnosed GD, antithyroid drugs for less than 3 months. The authors made the TCR library using RNA they extracted from PBMCs. Germline CDR1 MNHNS, CDR2 SASEGT. This CDR3 is built from 16 residues. Trimming pared 5 bases from V and 2 bases from J, leaving 17 bases between. The data stem from a study of regulatory T cells in long-lasting Graves disease. Findings of the study overall: The TCR repertoire of persistent Graves' patients was less diverse than that of newly diagnosed ones.

Combining iRepertoire HTBI primers with Arm-PCR of CDR3 regions, the authors built TCR beta libraries. A single record per CDR3 protein comes from TCRdb applying MiXCR to the multiplex PCR reads. This sample has about 470,000 distinct CDR3 sequences; around 15% occur once, and the top ten carry roughly an eighth. This same sample was also part of a study on T cells in Graves' hyperthyroidism and ophthalmopathy.

The sequences come from peripheral blood mononuclear cells (PBMCs), collected at new diagnosis, from a patient treated with antithyroid drugs. This chain connects TRBV6-1 to TRBJ2-3, with D hard to call. The TCR was taken from a man between 35 and 55 years old with Graves disease. This chain's CDR3 is CASSHRSGRYTDTQYF. The CDR3, as DNA: TGTGCCAGCAGTCATCGGTCAGGAAGATACACAGATACGCAGTATTTT.